These T cell receptor beta chains were read from a single sample in a study of OX40 agonist ivuxolimab in advanced cancers. The data were produced by immunoSEQ multiplex PCR, yet TCRdb's version contains in-frame clones alone and is incomplete. The sample has fewer than 45,000 clones; 85% are singletons. The sequences come from CD4+ or CD8+ T cells sorted from blood, collected in a trial of the OX40 agonist ivuxolimab. These TCRs come from an adult with an advanced solid tumor such as melanoma, head and neck, liver or kidney cancer. The CDR3 runs from the conserved cysteine through the conserved F or W. A D gene is named only where the DNA matches it firmly. Some rows have no size entry. The others give once, few or many, or a class for an expanded clone.

TRBV19	TRBJ2-6	16	.	TRBD2	TGTGCCAGTAAGACTAGCGGGAGAACCGGGGCCAACGTCCTGACTTTC	CASKTSGRTGANVLTF
TRBV28	TRBJ1-3	14	.	.	TGTGCCAGCAGTTTGTCTACGCGAGGAAACACCATATATTTT	CASSLSTRGNTIYF
TRBV7-9	TRBJ1-2	14	.	TRBD1	TGTGCCAGCAGTTTGACCAGGACAGGGGATGGCTACACCTTC	CASSLTRTGDGYTF
TRBV19	TRBJ1-3	13	.	TRBD1	TGTGCCACCCGCCAGGGGGCTGGAAACACCATATATTTT	CATRQGAGNTIYF
TRBV7-3	TRBJ1-1	13	.	.	TGTGCCAGCAGCTGGACAACGAACACTGAAGCTTTCTTT	CASSWTTNTEAFF
TRBV7-8	TRBJ2-3	17	once	TRBD1	TGTGCCAGCAGCCTATCCCCCAGGGGGCAGGTCACAGATACGCAGTATTTT	CASSLSPRGQVTDTQYF
TRBV7-8	TRBJ2-7	13	.	.	TGTGCCAGCAGCTTGGCGGACATCTACGAGCAGTACTTC	CASSLADIYEQYF
TRBV10-3	TRBJ2-3	13	.	.	TGTGCCATCACGGGGGATAGCACAGATACGCAGTATTTT	CAITGDSTDTQYF
TRBV19	TRBJ2-1	17	.	TRBD2	TGTGCCAGTAGTGTCCGACTAGCGGGAGTAGGTGACAATGAGCAGTTCTTC	CASSVRLAGVGDNEQFF
TRBV7-9	TRBJ1-1	11	.	.	TGTGCCAGCAGCCCAGCGACTGAAGCTTTCTTT	CASSPATEAFF
TRBV14	TRBJ1-1	15	few	.	TGTGCCAGCAGCCAAGTAGGCAGGGAGTTCGCTGAAGCTTTCTTT	CASSQVGREFAEAFF
TRBV9	TRBJ1-6	16	few	.	TGTGCCAGCAGCGTAGGGCCAGGGGACAATAATTCACCCCTCCACTTT	CASSVGPGDNNSPLHF
TRBV7-9	TRBJ1-2	11	.	.	TGTGCCAGCAGCTTAGTGGGTGGCTACACCTTC	CASSLVGGYTF
TRBV5-4	TRBJ2-5	15	.	TRBD1	TGTGCCAGCAGCTCCGACAGGGGTTACCAAGAGACCCAGTACTTC	CASSSDRGYQETQYF
TRBV5-6	TRBJ1-1	17	once	TRBD1	TGTGCCAGCAGCCCTGCTGGCATAGGACAGGAGAACACTGAAGCTTTCTTT	CASSPAGIGQENTEAFF